The source of this T cell receptor beta chain is a study of T cells after yellow fever vaccination. In the study overall: When fractions had low cell numbers, they were prepared with SMART-Seq v4 Ultra Low Input. Study observations and caveats: Booster samples showed a return of most primary-vaccination clones (under 97% CD4, approximately 85% CD8). Relatively few clonotypes were ones that appeared in both CD4 and CD8 compartments.

In this sample, this clonotype turned up a few times. Its cognate antigen is unknown. The V gene's germline CDR1 is MGHRA and CDR2 YSYEKL. After removal of 3 bases from V and 1 base from J, the junction contained 5 bases not matched to a gene. This CDR3 comprises 15 residues. The 5'RACE template-switching step produced TCR cDNA and added a universal primer site and UMIs. TCRdb recomputed calls from the 5' RACE reads with MiXCR, one row per CDR3 protein. Of 300,000 to 400,000 distinct CDR3 sequences in the sample, 8.7% were seen once. This sequence originates from a man younger than 35 who received the YFV17D yellow fever vaccine. The chain is built from TRBV4-1 and TRBJ2-7; TRBD1 matches at 8 bases. The sequences come from PBMCs, collected on the day of the first yellow fever vaccination. The CDR3 loop reads CASSQTTGASYEQYV. The CDR3 DNA sequence: TGCGCCAGCAGCCAGACGACAGGGGCTTCCTACGAGCAGTACGTC.